Each of the 10 T cell receptor beta chains below was sequenced from the same sample in a study of CD8 T cells in Susac syndrome. Random hexamers served to reverse transcribe roughly 0.45 to 1 ug RNA. Each CDR3 protein is one row after TCRdb ran MiXCR on the immunoSEQ multiplex PCR reads. The top ten hold roughly 0.42% of the sample, which has fewer than 85,000 distinct CDR3 sequences, approximately 94% seen once. Sequenced material: CD8+ T cells from PBMCs. These receptors all stem from a human donor with multiple sclerosis.

The chain uses TRBV12-3 or TRBV12-4 and TRBJ2-6; either TRBD1 or TRBD2 may fit D (5 bases each). V was shortened by 3 bases and J by 0 bases, with 12 bases between the two germline ends. The CDR3 totals 17 residues. CDR3 bases: TGTGCCAGCAGTTTCGTGGGACGGACCTCTGGGGCCAACGTCCTGACTTTC. It codes for CASSFVGRTSGANVLTF.

This chain links TRBV7-9 with TRBJ2-7; 8 nucleotides align to TRBD2. This CDR3 contains 16 residues. J gave up 1 base and V 7 bases, and 12 bases lay outside the gene matches. CDR1 is SEHNR, CDR2 FQNEAQ, per germline (reference sequence). CDR3 sequence reads: CASTHQGAGDSYEQYF. Here the CDR3 DNA reads TGTGCCAGCACCCACCAGGGAGCGGGAGATTCCTACGAGCAGTACTTC.

The chain employs TRBV14 and TRBJ2-1; D remains ambiguous. Germline V gene sequence: CDR1 SGHDN, CDR2 FVKESK. V gave up 4 bases and J gave up 0 bases, with 7 bases separating them. The CDR3 runs 14 residues. CDR3 sequence: CASSRRSSYNEQFF. For the CDR3, the DNA is TGTGCCAGCAGCCGGCGGTCCTCCTACAATGAGCAGTTCTTC.

The chain uses TRBV5-4 and TRBJ2-7; maybe TRBD1 (6 bases). Trimming removed 2 bases from V and 4 bases from J, with 19 bases in between. The germline CDR1 and CDR2 sequences are SGHNT and YYREEE (reference sequence). The CDR3 is made up of 16 amino acids. The CDR3 nucleotides read TGTGCCAGCAGCTTTGGGCCTGGACAGACCCGATACGAGCAGTACTTC. It yields the protein CASSFGPGQTRYEQYF.

This clonotype was seen a single time. The rearrangement uses TRBV4-1 and TRBJ2-2; 7 nucleotides line up with TRBD1. V gave up 3 bases and J gave up 3 bases; unmatched junction bases: 7. Per germline, CDR1 MGHRA and CDR2 YSYEKL. The length of the CDR3 is 16 residues. As DNA, the CDR3 is TGCGCCAGCAGCCAGAAACCGGGACAGTACACCGGGGAGCTGTTTTTT. It codes for CASSQKPGQYTGELFF.

V and J are TRBV29-1 and TRBJ2-1, with 9 bases lining up with TRBD1. CDR1 SQVTM and CDR2 ANQGSEA come from the germline V gene. This CDR3 contains 13 residues. V lost 5 bases to trimming and J lost 4 bases; unmatched junction nucleotides: 3. This CDR3 is CSVRQGDYNEQFF. In DNA, the CDR3 is TGCAGCGTTCGACAGGGGGATTACAATGAGCAGTTCTTC.

The genes are TRBV5-6 and TRBJ2-7; 9 positions match TRBD1. The CDR3 totals 16 residues. J gave up 2 bases and V 0 bases, and 6 bases lay outside the gene matches. Germline V gene data show CDR1 as SGHDT and CDR2 as YYEEEE. The CDR3 protein is CASSLEIQGAPYEQYF. The CDR3 bases are TGTGCCAGCAGCTTGGAAATACAGGGGGCCCCCTACGAGCAGTACTTC. The full variable domain, in which reference TRBV5-6 and TRBJ2-7 provide the parts outside the CDR3, is DAGVTQSPTHLIKTRGQQVTLRCSPKSGHDTVSWYQQALGQGPQFIFQYYEEEERQRGNFPDRFSGHQFPNYSSELNVNALLLGDSALYLCASSLEIQGAPYEQYFGPGTRLTVT.

The genes are TRBV6-2 or TRBV6-3 and TRBJ2-1; 12 nucleotides match TRBD2. Germline-derived CDR1 and CDR2 are MNHEY and SVGEGT. The CDR3 spans 17 residues. V dropped 6 bases and J dropped 2; count of bases not matched to a gene: 8. This CDR3 is CASRPMTSGGPYNEQFF. In DNA form, the CDR3 reads TGTGCCAGCAGGCCGATGACTAGCGGGGGTCCCTACAATGAGCAGTTCTTC.

The V gene is TRBV3-1, the J gene TRBJ2-7, with unresolved D. In germline, CDR1 is LGHDT, CDR2 YNNKEL (reference sequence). Trimming left V 3 bases short and J 2 bases short, with 8 bases between. The CDR3 runs to 13 residues. The CDR3 DNA reads TGTGCCAGCAGCCAGGGCAGCACCTACGAGCAGTACTTC. It encodes CASSQGSTYEQYF.

V and J are TRBV27 and TRBJ1-5; no definite D call. Germline-derived CDR1 and CDR2 are MNHEY and SMNVEV (reference sequence). The CDR3 is 13 amino acids. The V end was cut by 3 bases, the J end by 5 bases, with 8 bases between. The CDR3 nucleotides are TGTGCCAGCAGTTTTTCAGGAGATCAGCCCCAGCATTTT. Translated, it gives CASSFSGDQPQHF.